The present T cell receptor beta chain was sequenced within a study of blood T cell repertoires in COVID-19. Overall study context: From the United States, Italy and Spain came samples of acute and convalescent COVID-19.

The CDR3 totals 12 residues. Germline V lookup: CDR1 MNHEY, CDR2 SVGAGI. Trimming removed 8 bases from V and 3 bases from J; junction bases left unmatched: 3. Authors' analysis steps: Reference gene primer amplification gave nucleated cell count estimates. Sequencing was performed with immunoSEQ multiplex PCR; in TCRdb, only in-frame clones are kept and a portion is missing. That table is the source of V, J and clone size, and D and trimming were worked out from the DNA. The sample consists of 250,000 to 350,000 clones, roughly 80% of them appearing once. This clonotype was obtained from a human donor with COVID-19, enrolled during active disease. The donor label of this sample is uncertain. Sequences were obtained from peripheral blood. V gene TRBV6-5 combines with J gene TRBJ1-2; 7 nucleotides agree with TRBD1. This CDR3 is CASYTGDYGYTF. The CDR3 coding sequence is TGTGCCAGCTATACAGGGGACTATGGCTACACCTTC.